This T cell receptor beta chain derives from a study of cytomegalovirus exposure and HLA in healthy donors. This clone was observed a single time. The PCR contained 60 Vbeta and 13 Jbeta primers. Using immunoSEQ multiplex PCR, the repertoire was profiled, and TCRdb retains in-frame clones only, with some absent. The sample has around 100,000 clones; over 60% are singletons. V trimming: 6 bases; J trimming: 4 bases; junction bases outside the gene matches: 11. The CDR3 sequence is 16 residues long. Germline V gene sequence: CDR1 SGHAT, CDR2 FQNNGV. Regarding donors, all were healthy bone marrow donors. The chain employs TRBV11-2 and TRBJ2-3; 9 bases line up with TRBD2. The sequencing sample was made of PBMCs. This sequence was found in a man aged 55 to 70 in good health and CMV-seropositive. The CDR3 spells CASRTGAGGRSDTQYF. CDR3 nucleotide sequence: TGTGCCAGCAGGACGGGAGCGGGGGGCCGGTCAGATACGCAGTATTTT.